This TCR beta chain emerged from a study of T cell responses to AZD1222 COVID-19 vaccine. The study, taken as a whole, reports: Only a handful of AZD1222 recipients tested seropositive at baseline. Dominant at 160-218 and 743-854, vaccine-associated CD4 TCRs also spanned spike. Two doses of AZD1222 preceded a rise in Spike-specific TCR breadth and depth. The study sampled repertoires only after the peak T cell response.

Germline CDR1 and CDR2: MNHEY and SVGEGT. The CDR3 covers 15 residues. The trim removed 5 bases at V and 0 bases at J, leaving 3 bases unmatched. Profiled with immunoSEQ multiplex PCR; TCRdb holds only in-frame clones, not every one. The top ten hold approximately 19% of the sample, which has approximately 100,000 clones, approximately 90% seen once. As regards this clone: Its specificity is unknown.

The chain couples TRBV6-2 or TRBV6-3 to TRBJ2-3, with 9 bases aligning to TRBD2. This specimen consisted of peripheral blood, obtained on day 0 of AZD1222 vaccination. This clonotype originated in an adult in good health. CDR3 coding DNA: TGTGCCAGCAGTCGCGGGGGGGAAAGCACAGATACGCAGTATTTT. Translating it yields CASSRGGESTDTQYF.